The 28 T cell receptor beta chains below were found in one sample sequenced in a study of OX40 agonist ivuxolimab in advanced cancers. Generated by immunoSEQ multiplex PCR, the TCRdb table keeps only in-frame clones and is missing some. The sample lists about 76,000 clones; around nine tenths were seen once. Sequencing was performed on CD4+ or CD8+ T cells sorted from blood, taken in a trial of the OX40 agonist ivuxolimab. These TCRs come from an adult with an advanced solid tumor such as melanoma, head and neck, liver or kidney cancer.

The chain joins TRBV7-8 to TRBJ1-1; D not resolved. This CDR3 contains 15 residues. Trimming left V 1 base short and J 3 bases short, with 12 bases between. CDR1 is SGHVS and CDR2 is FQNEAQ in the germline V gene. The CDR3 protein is CASSLERNPYTEAFF. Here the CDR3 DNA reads TGTGCCAGCAGCTTAGAGAGGAACCCATACACTGAAGCTTTCTTT.

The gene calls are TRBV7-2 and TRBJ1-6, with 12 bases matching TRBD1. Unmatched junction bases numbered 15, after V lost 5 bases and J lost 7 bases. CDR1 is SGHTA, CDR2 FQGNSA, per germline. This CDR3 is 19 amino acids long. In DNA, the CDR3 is TGTGCCAGCAGCCAGAGAGGGACAGGGGGCTTAGGTACGAATTCACCCCTCCACTTT. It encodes CASSQRGTGGLGTNSPLHF.

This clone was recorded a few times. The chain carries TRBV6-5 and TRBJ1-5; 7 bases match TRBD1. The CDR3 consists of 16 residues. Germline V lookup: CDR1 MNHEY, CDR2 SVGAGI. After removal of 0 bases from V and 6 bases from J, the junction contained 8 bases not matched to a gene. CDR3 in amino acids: CASSYSRDRGGQPQHF. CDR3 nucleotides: TGTGCCAGCAGTTACTCGAGGGACAGAGGAGGTCAGCCCCAGCATTTT.

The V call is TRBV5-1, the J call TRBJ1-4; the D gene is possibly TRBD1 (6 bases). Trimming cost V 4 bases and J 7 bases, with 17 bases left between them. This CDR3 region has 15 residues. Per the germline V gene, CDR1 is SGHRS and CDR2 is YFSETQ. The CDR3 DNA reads TGCGCCAGCAGCGACGCCCAGGGGAAGACTGAAAAACTGTTTTTT. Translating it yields CASSDAQGKTEKLFF.

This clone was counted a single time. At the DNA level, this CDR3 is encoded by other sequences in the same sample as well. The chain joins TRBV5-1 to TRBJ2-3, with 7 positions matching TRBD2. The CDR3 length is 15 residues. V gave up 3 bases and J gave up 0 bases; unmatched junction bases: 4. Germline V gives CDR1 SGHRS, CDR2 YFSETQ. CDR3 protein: CASSWGGYSTDTQYF. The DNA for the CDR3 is TGCGCCAGCAGCTGGGGGGGGTATAGCACAGATACGCAGTATTTT.

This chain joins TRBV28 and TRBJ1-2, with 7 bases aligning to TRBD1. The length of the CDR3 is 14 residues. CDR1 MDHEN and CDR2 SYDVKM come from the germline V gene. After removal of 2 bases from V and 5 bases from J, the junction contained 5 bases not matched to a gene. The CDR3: CASSLPGQMYGYTF. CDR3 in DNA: TGTGCCAGCAGTTTACCGGGACAGATGTATGGCTACACCTTC.

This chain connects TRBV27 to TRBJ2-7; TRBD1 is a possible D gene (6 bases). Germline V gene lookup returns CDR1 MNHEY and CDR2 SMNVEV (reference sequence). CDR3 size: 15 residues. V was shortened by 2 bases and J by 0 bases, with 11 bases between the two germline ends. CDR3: CASSLDRKISYEQYV. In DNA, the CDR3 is TGTGCCAGCAGTTTAGACAGGAAAATCTCCTACGAGCAGTACGTC.

CDR3 amino acids: CASSLKDNQETQYF. CDR3 DNA sequence: TGTGCCAGCAGCTTGAAAGACAACCAAGAGACCCAGTACTTC. The rearrangement links TRBV5-4 to TRBJ2-5; D is uncertain. CDR1 and CDR2 (germline): SGHNT, YYREEE (reference sequence). CDR3 length: 14 amino acids. Trimming left V 1 base short and J 0 bases short, with 7 bases between. The whole variable domain, remainder taken from reference TRBV5-4 and TRBJ2-5, is ETGVTQSPTHLIKTRGQQVTLRCSSQSGHNTVSWYQQALGQGPQFIFQYYREEENGRGNFPPRFSGLQFPNYSSELNVNALELDDSALYLCASSLKDNQETQYFGPGTRLLVL.

In nucleotides, the CDR3 is TGTGCCAGTAGTCGGCAGGTCACCTACAATGAGCAGTTCTTC. It codes for CASSRQVTYNEQFF. The chain couples TRBV19 to TRBJ2-1; D is uncertain. CDR1 and CDR2 from the germline V gene are LNHDA and SQIVND (reference sequence). The CDR3 runs to 14 residues. Trimming took 5 bases from V and 2 from J, leaving 10 bases between them.

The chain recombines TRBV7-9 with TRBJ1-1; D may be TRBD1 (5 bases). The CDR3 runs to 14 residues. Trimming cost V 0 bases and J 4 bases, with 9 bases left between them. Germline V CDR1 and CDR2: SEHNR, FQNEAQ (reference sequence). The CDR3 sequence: CASSLAIGTTEAFF. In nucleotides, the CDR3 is TGTGCCAGCAGCTTAGCCATAGGGACCACTGAAGCTTTCTTT. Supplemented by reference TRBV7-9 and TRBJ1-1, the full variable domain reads DTGVSQNPRHKITKRGQNVTFRCDPISEHNRLYWYRQTLGQGPEFLTYFQNEAQLEKSRLLSDRFSAERPKGSFSTLEIQRTEQGDSAMYLCASSLAIGTTEAFFGQGTRLTVV.

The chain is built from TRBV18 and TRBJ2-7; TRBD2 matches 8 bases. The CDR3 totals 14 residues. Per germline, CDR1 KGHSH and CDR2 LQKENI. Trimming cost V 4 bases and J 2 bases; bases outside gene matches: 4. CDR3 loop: CASSQAGGTYEQYV. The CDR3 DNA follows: TGTGCCAGCTCACAGGCGGGGGGAACCTACGAGCAGTACGTC.

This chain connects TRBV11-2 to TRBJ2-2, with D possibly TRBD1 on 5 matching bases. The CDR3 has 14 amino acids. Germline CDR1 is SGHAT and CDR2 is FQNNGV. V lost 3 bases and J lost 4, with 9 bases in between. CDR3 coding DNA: TGTGCCAGCAGCTTTTTACAGGTCACCGGGGAGCTGTTTTTT. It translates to CASSFLQVTGELFF.

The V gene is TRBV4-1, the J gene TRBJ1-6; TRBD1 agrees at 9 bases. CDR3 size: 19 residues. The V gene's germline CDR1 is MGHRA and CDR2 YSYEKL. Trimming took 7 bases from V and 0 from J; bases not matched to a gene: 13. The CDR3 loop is CASNPFGTGRNSYNSPLHF. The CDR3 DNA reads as TGCGCCAGCAACCCATTTGGGACAGGGAGAAACTCCTATAATTCACCCCTCCACTTT.

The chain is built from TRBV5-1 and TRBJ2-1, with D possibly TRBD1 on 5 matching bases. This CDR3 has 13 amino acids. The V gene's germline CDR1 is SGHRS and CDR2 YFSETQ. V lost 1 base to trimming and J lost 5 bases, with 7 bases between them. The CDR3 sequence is CASSLTGNNEQFF. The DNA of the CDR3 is TGCGCCAGCAGCTTGACAGGAAACAATGAGCAGTTCTTC.

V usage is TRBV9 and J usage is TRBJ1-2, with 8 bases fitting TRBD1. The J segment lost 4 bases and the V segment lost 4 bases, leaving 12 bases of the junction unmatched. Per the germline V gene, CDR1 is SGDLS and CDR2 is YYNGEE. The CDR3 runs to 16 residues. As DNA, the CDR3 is TGTGCCAGCAGCCTAACCTCGGACAGGGCGGTCTATGGCTACACCTTC. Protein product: CASSLTSDRAVYGYTF.

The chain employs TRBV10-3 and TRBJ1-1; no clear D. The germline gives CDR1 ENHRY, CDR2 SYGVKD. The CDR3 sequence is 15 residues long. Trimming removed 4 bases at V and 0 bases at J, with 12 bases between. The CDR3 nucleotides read TGTGCCATCAGTGGGACGGAGTTACTGAACACTGAAGCTTTCTTT. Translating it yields CAISGTELLNTEAFF.

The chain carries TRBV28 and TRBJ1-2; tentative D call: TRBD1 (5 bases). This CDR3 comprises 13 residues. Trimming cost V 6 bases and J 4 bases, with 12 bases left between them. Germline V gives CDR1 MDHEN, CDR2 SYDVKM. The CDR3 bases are TGTGCCAGCAGACCTGGGGGTGGCTATGGCTACACCTTC. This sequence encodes CASRPGGGYGYTF.

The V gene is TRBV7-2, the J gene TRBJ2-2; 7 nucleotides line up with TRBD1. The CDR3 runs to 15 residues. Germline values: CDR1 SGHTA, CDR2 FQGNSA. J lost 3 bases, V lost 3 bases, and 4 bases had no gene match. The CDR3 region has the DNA TGTGCCAGCAGCTTCGACAGGGTTGACACCGGGGAGCTGTTTTTT. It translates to CASSFDRVDTGELFF.

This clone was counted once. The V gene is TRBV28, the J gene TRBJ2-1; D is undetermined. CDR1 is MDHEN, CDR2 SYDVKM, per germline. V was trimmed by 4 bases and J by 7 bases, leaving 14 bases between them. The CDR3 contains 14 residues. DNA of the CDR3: TGTGCCAGCAGTTATCCGGTAACGGTAAATGAGCAGTTCTTC. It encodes CASSYPVTVNEQFF.

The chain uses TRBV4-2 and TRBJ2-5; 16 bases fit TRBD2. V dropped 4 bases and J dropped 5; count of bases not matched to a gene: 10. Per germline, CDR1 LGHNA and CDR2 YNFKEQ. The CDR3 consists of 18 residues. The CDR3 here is CASSRAGTSGGARETQYF. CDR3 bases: TGTGCCAGCAGCCGCGCCGGGACTAGCGGGGGGGCCCGGGAGACCCAGTACTTC.

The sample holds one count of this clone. CDR3 region: CASSLDGARQYF. In DNA form, the CDR3 reads TGTGCCAGCAGCTTGGACGGAGCAAGGCAGTATTTT. The chain couples TRBV5-5 to TRBJ2-3; D ambiguous. The V end was cut by 0 bases, the J end by 11 bases, with 10 bases between. Germline lookup yields CDR1 SGHKS and CDR2 YYEKEE (reference sequence). The CDR3 is 12 residues long.

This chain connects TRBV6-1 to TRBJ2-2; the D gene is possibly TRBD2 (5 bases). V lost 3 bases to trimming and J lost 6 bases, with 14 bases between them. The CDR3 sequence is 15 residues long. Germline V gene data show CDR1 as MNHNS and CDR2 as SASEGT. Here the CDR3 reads CASSEEVGFPGELFF. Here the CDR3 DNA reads TGTGCCAGCAGTGAGGAGGTGGGATTTCCCGGGGAGCTGTTTTTT.

In DNA, the CDR3 is TGTGCCAGCAGCTTAGGAGGGGGAAACACCATATATTTT. This encodes CASSLGGGNTIYF. The J gene is TRBJ1-3, the V gene TRBV7-3; D remains unclear. The CDR3 sequence is 13 residues long. CDR1 and CDR2 (germline): SGHTA, FQGTGA. The ends were cut back, 2 bases at V and 4 bases at J, with 6 bases in the middle. Based on the CDR3 plus reference TRBV7-3 and TRBJ1-3, the full variable domain is GAGVSQTPSNKVTEKGKYVELRCDPISGHTALYWYRQSLGQGPEFLIYFQGTGAADDSGLPNDRFFAVRPEGSVSTLKIQRTERGDSAVYLCASSLGGGNTIYFGEGSWLTVV.

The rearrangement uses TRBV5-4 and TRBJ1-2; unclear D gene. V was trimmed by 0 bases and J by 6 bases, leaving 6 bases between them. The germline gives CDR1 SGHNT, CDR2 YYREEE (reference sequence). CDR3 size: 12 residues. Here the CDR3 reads CASSLDQDGYTF. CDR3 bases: TGTGCCAGCAGCTTGGATCAAGATGGCTACACCTTC.

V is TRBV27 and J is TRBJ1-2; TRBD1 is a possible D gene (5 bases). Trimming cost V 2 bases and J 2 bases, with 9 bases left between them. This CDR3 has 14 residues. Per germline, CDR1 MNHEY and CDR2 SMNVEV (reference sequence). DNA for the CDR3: TGTGCCAGCAGTTTAGGGGCAGGGAACTATGGCTACACCTTC. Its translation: CASSLGAGNYGYTF.

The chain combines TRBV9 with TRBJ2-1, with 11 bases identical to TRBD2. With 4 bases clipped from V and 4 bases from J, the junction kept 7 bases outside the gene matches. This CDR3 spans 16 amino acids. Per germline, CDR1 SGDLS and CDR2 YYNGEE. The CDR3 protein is CASSNSGTSGYNEQFF. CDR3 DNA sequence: TGTGCCAGCAGCAACTCCGGGACTAGCGGTTACAATGAGCAGTTCTTC.

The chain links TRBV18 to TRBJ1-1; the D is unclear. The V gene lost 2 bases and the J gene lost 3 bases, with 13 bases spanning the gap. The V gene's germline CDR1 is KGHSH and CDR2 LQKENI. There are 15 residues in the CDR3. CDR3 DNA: TGTGCCAGCTCACCAGTCGAGGGTGCGCACACTGAAGCTTTCTTT. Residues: CASSPVEGAHTEAFF.

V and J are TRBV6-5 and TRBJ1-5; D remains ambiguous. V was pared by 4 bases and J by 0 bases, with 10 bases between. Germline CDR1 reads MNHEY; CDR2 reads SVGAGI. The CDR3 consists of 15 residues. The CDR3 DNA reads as TGTGCCAGCAGTTCACAGATCTATAGCAATCAGCCCCAGCATTTT. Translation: CASSSQIYSNQPQHF.